One TCR beta chain is described in this entry. Its antigen is not known. The sample originates from a study of T cells in localized non-small cell lung cancer. Study-wide results and limits: Highest T cell clonality was seen in uninvolved adjacent lung, surpassing that measured in tumor.

Germline values: CDR1 LNHDA, CDR2 SQIVND (reference sequence). V gave up 6 bases and J gave up 3 bases; unmatched junction bases: 12. CDR3 length: 16 amino acids. Repertoires were generated with immunoSEQ multiplex PCR, while TCRdb's copy carries only in-frame clones and drops some. The profile shows tens of thousands of clones, 70% to 90% of them singletons. This clonotype was obtained from an older male donor with stage I lung adenocarcinoma. This chain links TRBV19 with TRBJ1-2, with TRBD1 identical over 8 bases. The specimen comprised peripheral blood, sampled before any cancer treatment. In nucleotides, the CDR3 is TGTGCCAGTAGGCTACAGGGGGTTCCTAGGGACTATGGCTACACCTTC. Its protein product is CASRLQGVPRDYGYTF.